Detailed here is one T cell receptor (beta chain). Its antigen is as yet unknown. This sample was included in a study of Graves' ophthalmopathy and Graves' hyperthyroidism. Whole-study results and caveats: Blood shared most expanded thyroid clonotypes above 0.001 frequency.

TCR beta CDR3 regions were amplified from RNA transcripts. First-round RT-PCR relied on HTBI primers, and a second-round multiplex PCR came next. MiXCR was run by TCRdb on the multiplex PCR reads, yielding one entry per CDR3 protein. The sample comprises roughly 600,000 distinct CDR3 sequences, 35% to 45% of which are singletons, and 4% to 5% rests with the top ten. Germline loops: CDR1 MGHDK, CDR2 SYGVNS. V lost 4 bases to trimming and J lost 6 bases, with 27 bases between them. The CDR3 extends over 18 amino acids. The authors diagnosed from clinical symptoms, serum thyroxine, TRAb, thyroid ultrasound and orbital computed tomography.

Sample: peripheral blood or thyroid tissue (not recorded which). This rearrangement joins TRBV25-1 to TRBJ1-2; D ambiguous. The source is an adult man with Graves' hyperthyroidism. The CDR3 DNA is TGTGCCAGCAGTGCTAGAGCGGTCGGCGGAAGTCTAAGGGATGGCTACACCTTC. Its translation: CASSARAVGGSLRDGYTF.